What follows are 20 T cell receptor beta chains derived from one specimen sequenced in a study of post-analysis software for immune sequencing data. Findings of the study overall: Patients used a handful of TRBV segments, including TRBV5-6, TRBV5-1 and TRBV20-1, more often than controls.

TCR beta libraries were prepared from cDNA with unique molecular identifiers. TCRdb re-analysed the PCR reads in MiXCR, keeping a single row per CDR3 protein. The sample holds 450,000 to 650,000 distinct CDR3 sequences, around 47% seen once. These TCRs are of unknown antigen specificity. Sequencing input: blood. The receptors derive from a girl aged 10 to 17 with multiple sclerosis.

The sample holds a few counts of this clonotype. The rearrangement uses TRBV29-1 and TRBJ2-5; D is unclear. The J call may be wrong; the DNA end is better matched by TRBJ2-7. The CDR3 contains 12 residues. Germline V gene sequence: CDR1 SQVTM, CDR2 ANQGSEA. For the CDR3, the DNA is TGCAGCGTTGAAGACATCCGCTACGAGCAGTACTTC. The encoded protein is CSVEDIRYEQYF.

This chain joins TRBV12-3 or TRBV12-4 and TRBJ2-7; no definite D call. This CDR3 is built from 12 residues. The germline V and J ends were trimmed by 7 bases and 4 bases, with 11 bases remaining between them. CDR3 bases: TGTGCCAGCACTCTAGGGCTTTACGAGCAGTACTTC. As protein: CASTLGLYEQYF.

The chain links TRBV6-2 or TRBV6-3 to TRBJ2-1; D remains unclear. The germline V gene has CDR1 MNHEY and CDR2 SVGEGT. V lost 7 bases, J lost 0 bases, and 7 bases lay in between. The CDR3 is made up of 13 amino acids. In DNA, the CDR3 is TGTGCCAGCACTTTACGCTCCTACAATGAGCAGTTCTTC. Protein sequence: CASTLRSYNEQFF.

The V gene is TRBV27, the J gene TRBJ1-5, with TRBD1 as a possible D gene (6 bases). The CDR3 is 16 residues long. The V and J ends lost 5 bases and 6 bases respectively, with 20 bases between them. Germline CDR1 reads MNHEY; CDR2 reads SMNVEV (reference sequence). The CDR3 coding sequence is TGTGCCAGCAGTCCGAGAGGGGGTGTGCGGGGTCAGCCCCAGCATTTT. The encoded protein is CASSPRGGVRGQPQHF.

This clonotype was picked up a small number of times. This sequence joins TRBV5-1 and TRBJ2-7, with 10 bases aligning to TRBD2. The germline V gene has CDR1 SGHRS and CDR2 YFSETQ. The J segment lost 3 bases and the V segment lost 2 bases, leaving 5 bases of the junction unmatched. The CDR3 totals 15 residues. CDR3 amino acids: CASSFIAGGNYEQYF. The CDR3 bases are TGCGCCAGCAGCTTTATAGCGGGAGGCAACTACGAGCAGTACTTC.

This clonotype has more than one count but fewer than ten. The chain joins TRBV6-2 or TRBV6-3 to TRBJ1-5; D is undetermined. V was pared by 2 bases and J by 4 bases, with 9 bases between. This CDR3 comprises 14 residues. Germline CDR1 reads MNHEY; CDR2 reads SVGEGT. The CDR3 reads CASSYAIENQPQHF. DNA of the CDR3: TGTGCCAGCAGTTACGCCATCGAAAATCAGCCCCAGCATTTT.

CDR3 loop: CASSPTSNQPQHF. In nucleotides, the CDR3 is TGTGCCAGCAGCCCGACCTCAAATCAGCCCCAGCATTTT. The chain recombines TRBV7-2 with TRBJ1-5; D is unresolved. The CDR3 is 13 amino acids. V was trimmed by 5 bases and J by 4 bases, leaving 9 bases between them. CDR1 SGHTA and CDR2 FQGNSA come from the germline V gene.

At least ten counts were recorded for this clonotype. The V gene is TRBV3-1, the J gene TRBJ1-1; D is perhaps TRBD1 (5 bases). This CDR3 has 15 residues. Germline values: CDR1 LGHDT, CDR2 YNNKEL (reference sequence). The V end lost 1 base, the J end lost 6 bases, and 15 bases lay between the germline ends. The CDR3 nucleotides read TGTGCCAGCAGCCAAGCTCCTCAGGGCAGGGCTGAAGCTTTCTTT. It yields the protein CASSQAPQGRAEAFF.

This clonotype showed up just a few times. The chain couples TRBV11-2 to TRBJ2-7; TRBD1 aligns across 9 bases. Germline V gene sequence: CDR1 SGHAT, CDR2 FQNNGV. Unmatched junction bases numbered 13, after V lost 4 bases and J lost 6 bases. The CDR3 contains 16 residues. CDR3 in DNA: TGTGCCAGCAGCTCCCTGGGTGGGACAGGGTTTTCCGAGCAGTACTTC. Amino acid sequence: CASSSLGGTGFSEQYF.

This clonotype appeared a few times. With a much larger clone just one base away, this may be a read error. This rearrangement joins TRBV11-1 to TRBJ2-6; the match to TRBD1 covers 9 bases. The CDR3 length is 15 residues. CDR1 is SGHAT, CDR2 FQDESV, per germline (reference sequence). Here the CDR3 DNA reads TGTGCCAGCAGCTCACAGGGGGCTGGGGCCAACGTCCGGACTTTC. This translates into CASSSQGAGANVRTF.

This chain connects TRBV5-4 to TRBJ2-5; tentatively, D is TRBD1 or TRBD2 (6 bases each). Germline V lookup: CDR1 SGHNT, CDR2 YYREEE (reference sequence). The CDR3 is 14 residues long. V lost 4 bases and J lost 1, with 11 bases in between. This chain's CDR3 is CASSAGQTQETQYF. As DNA, the CDR3 is TGTGCCAGCAGCGCGGGACAAACCCAAGAGACCCAGTACTTC.

CDR3 sequence (DNA): TGCGCCAGCAGCCTCCTAGCGGGAGGTTACCTCGTGGATGAGCAGTTCTTC. It specifies CASSLLAGGYLVDEQFF. The chain couples TRBV4-1 to TRBJ2-1; 11 bases are shared with TRBD2. Germline trimming cut 4 bases from V and 8 bases from J; bases unmatched to any gene: 13. This CDR3 spans 17 amino acids. Per the germline V gene, CDR1 is MGHRA and CDR2 is YSYEKL.

The gene calls are TRBV12-3 or TRBV12-4 and TRBJ2-1; 8 bases line up with TRBD1. V was pared by 1 base and J by 15 bases, with 8 bases of the junction left unmatched. The CDR3 consists of 13 residues. This CDR3 is CASSLVTGVKGFF. DNA for the CDR3: TGTGCCAGCAGTTTAGTGACAGGGGTGAAAGGGTTCTTC.

The rearrangement joins TRBV12-3 or TRBV12-4 to TRBJ2-2; 7 nucleotides match TRBD1. The J segment lost 2 bases and the V segment lost 7 bases, leaving 10 bases of the junction unmatched. The CDR3 consists of 16 residues. CDR3 protein: CASTLTTGKNTGELFF. The DNA for the CDR3 is TGTGCCAGCACCCTCACGACAGGGAAAAACACCGGGGAGCTGTTTTTT.

The V call is TRBV12-3 or TRBV12-4, the J call TRBJ1-2, with TRBD1 matching 7 bases. The CDR3 contains 14 residues. Unmatched junction bases numbered 7, after V lost 8 bases and J lost 1 base. The CDR3 reads CASGRTGDNYGYTF. The CDR3 DNA is TGTGCCAGCGGGCGGACAGGCGATAACTATGGCTACACCTTC.

This clonotype was seen a few times. The chain is built from TRBV7-9 and TRBJ2-7; D is perhaps TRBD1 (6 bases). This CDR3 is 15 amino acids long. Germline values: CDR1 SEHNR, CDR2 FQNEAQ (reference sequence). Trimming took 1 base from V and 4 from J, leaving 14 bases between them. The CDR3 spells CASSLDRDWNYEQYF. As DNA, the CDR3 is TGTGCCAGCAGCTTAGACAGGGATTGGAATTACGAGCAGTACTTC.

The chain employs TRBV20-1 and TRBJ2-7, with 8 nucleotides matching TRBD2. Trimming cost V 0 bases and J 1 base; bases outside gene matches: 5. This CDR3 is built from 15 residues. Germline assignment: CDR1 DFQATT and CDR2 SNEGSKA (reference sequence). This CDR3 is CSARDRERGSYEQYF. The CDR3, as DNA: TGCAGTGCTAGAGATCGGGAGCGGGGGTCCTACGAGCAGTACTTC.

The genes are TRBV5-1 and TRBJ1-6, with D possibly TRBD1 on 6 matching bases. Trimming stripped 2 bases from V and 7 bases from J, with 10 bases between. Germline V gene lookup returns CDR1 SGHRS and CDR2 YFSETQ. There are 14 residues in the CDR3. The CDR3 sequence is CASSFEGVNSPLHF. CDR3 bases: TGCGCCAGCAGCTTCGAGGGGGTAAATTCACCCCTCCACTTT.

This clonotype was detected a few times. The genes are TRBV20-1 and TRBJ1-2; unclear D gene. The germline V gene has CDR1 DFQATT and CDR2 SNEGSKA (reference sequence). CDR3 length: 12 amino acids. The V and J ends lost 3 bases and 3 bases respectively, with 8 bases between them. DNA of the CDR3: TGCAGTGCTAGTCACAGCTACTATGGCTACACCTTC. It specifies CSASHSYYGYTF.

The chain is built from TRBV6-5 and TRBJ2-1; 9 bases map to TRBD2. The germline CDR1 and CDR2 sequences are MNHEY and SVGAGI. The CDR3 loop spans 14 amino acids. V gave up 6 bases and J gave up 6 bases; unmatched junction bases: 6. The CDR3 sequence is CASSPGLALNEQFF. DNA for the CDR3: TGTGCCAGCAGCCCGGGACTAGCCCTCAATGAGCAGTTCTTC.